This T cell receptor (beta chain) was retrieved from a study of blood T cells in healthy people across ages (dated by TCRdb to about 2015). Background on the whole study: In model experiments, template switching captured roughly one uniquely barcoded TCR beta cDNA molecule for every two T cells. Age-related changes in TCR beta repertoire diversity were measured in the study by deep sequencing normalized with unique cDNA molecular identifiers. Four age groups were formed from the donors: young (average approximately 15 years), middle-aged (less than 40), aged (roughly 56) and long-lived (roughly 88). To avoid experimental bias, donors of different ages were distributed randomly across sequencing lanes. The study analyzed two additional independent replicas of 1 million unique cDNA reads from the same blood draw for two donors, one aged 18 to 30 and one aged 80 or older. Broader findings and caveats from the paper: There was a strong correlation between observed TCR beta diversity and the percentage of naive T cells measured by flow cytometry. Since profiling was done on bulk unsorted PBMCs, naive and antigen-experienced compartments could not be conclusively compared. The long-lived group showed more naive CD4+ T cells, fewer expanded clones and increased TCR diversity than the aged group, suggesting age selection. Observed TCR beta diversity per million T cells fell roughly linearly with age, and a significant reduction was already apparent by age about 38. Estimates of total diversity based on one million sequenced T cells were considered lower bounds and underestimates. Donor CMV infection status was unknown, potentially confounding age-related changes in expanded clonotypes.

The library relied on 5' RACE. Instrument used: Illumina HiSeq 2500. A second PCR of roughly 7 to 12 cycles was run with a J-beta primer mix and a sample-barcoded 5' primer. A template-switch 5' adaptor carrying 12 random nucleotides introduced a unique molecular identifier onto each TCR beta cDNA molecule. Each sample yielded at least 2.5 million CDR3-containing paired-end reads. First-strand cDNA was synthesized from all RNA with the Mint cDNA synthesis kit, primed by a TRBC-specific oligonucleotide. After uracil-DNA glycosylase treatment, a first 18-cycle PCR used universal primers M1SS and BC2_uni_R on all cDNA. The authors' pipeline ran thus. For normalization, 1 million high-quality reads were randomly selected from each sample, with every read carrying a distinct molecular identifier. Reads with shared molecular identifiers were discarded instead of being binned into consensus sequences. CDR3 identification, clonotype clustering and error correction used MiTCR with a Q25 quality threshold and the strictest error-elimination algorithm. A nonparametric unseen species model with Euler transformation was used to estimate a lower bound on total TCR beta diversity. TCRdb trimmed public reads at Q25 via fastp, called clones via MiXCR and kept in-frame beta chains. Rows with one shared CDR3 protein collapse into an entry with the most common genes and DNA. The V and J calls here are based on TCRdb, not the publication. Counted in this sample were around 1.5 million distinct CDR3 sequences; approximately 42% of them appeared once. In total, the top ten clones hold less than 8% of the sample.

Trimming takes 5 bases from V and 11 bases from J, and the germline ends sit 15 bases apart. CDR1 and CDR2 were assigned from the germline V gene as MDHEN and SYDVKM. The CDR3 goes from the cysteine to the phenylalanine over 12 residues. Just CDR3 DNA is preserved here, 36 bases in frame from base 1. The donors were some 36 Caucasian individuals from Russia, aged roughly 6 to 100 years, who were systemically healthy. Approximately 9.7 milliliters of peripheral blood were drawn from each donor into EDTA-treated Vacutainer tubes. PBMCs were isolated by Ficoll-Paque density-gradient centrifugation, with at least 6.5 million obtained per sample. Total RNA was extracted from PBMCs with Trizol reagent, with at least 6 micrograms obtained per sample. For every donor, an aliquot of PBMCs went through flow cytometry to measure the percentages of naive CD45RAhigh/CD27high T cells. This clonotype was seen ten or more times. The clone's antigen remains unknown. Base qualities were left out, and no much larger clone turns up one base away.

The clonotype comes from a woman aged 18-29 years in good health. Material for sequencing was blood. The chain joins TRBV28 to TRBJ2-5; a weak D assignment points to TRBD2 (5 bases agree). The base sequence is TGTGCCAGCAGTCCACATAGCAGAGGGCAGTACTTC. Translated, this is CASSPHSRGQYF.